This TCR beta chain was recorded in a study of blood T cell repertoires in COVID-19. Looking at the study overall: Samples came from the United States, Italy and Spain, spanning acute and convalescent COVID-19. In each case, the material was cDNA or gDNA derived from T cells, B-cell-depleted T cells, or PBMCs.

Study processing details: Reference gene primer amplification gave nucleated cell count estimates. Profiling relied on immunoSEQ multiplex PCR, and the TCRdb table lists in-frame clones only, not all of them. V and J calls and clone size are copied from that table; D and trimming were computed from the DNA. There are approximately 400,000 clones in the sample; about 89% occur only once, and more than 0.95% lies in the top ten. V lost 6 bases and J lost 4; bases outside the gene matches: 11. Germline CDR1 reads MGHRA; CDR2 reads YSYEKL. The CDR3 length is 16 residues. The sequenced sample was peripheral blood. The chain recombines TRBV4-1 with TRBJ1-4; 7 nucleotides align to TRBD1. This receptor was taken from a man between 35 and 55 years old with acute or convalescent COVID-19. The CDR3 DNA is TGCGCCAGCAGTCCTCCCTCGGGACAGCATAATGAAAAACTGTTTTTT. It is translated as CASSPPSGQHNEKLFF.